This T cell receptor beta chain was sequenced during a study of T cell clones after liver transplantation (dated by TCRdb to between 2019 and 2020). With regard to the full study: The samples were obtained from ITN030ST, a randomized trial that attempted immunosuppression withdrawal within 2 years after liver transplantation. Three of the eight recipients were HCV-positive; the others were transplanted for non-autoimmune, non-viral indications. The subjects received no induction therapy and were kept on standard immunosuppression until randomization at 12-24 months post-transplant. Third party-reactive TCRbeta sequences were also identified from pre-transplant MLRs to serve as an antigen-independent comparator for donor-reactive sequences. A cohort of 8 liver transplant recipients was studied, of whom 3 were classified as tolerant and 5 as non-tolerant. Tolerance was defined as complete withdrawal of immunosuppression for at least one year without a rise in liver enzymes beyond twice the upper limit of normal. Blood samples were collected pre-transplant, then pre-randomization ahead of withdrawal, and finally post-randomization once withdrawal had either been completed or failed. Donor-reactive T cell clones were identified using TCRbeta sequencing after a pre-transplant mixed lymphocyte reaction and were then followed in post-transplant blood.

Frozen genomic DNA underwent high-throughput TCRbeta CDR3 sequencing by immunoSEQ, including PCR amplification, mapping, bias correction and internal controls. The original pipeline was this. Only productive rearrangements were retained, and each unique TCRbeta sequence was defined by its CDR3 nucleotide sequence together with its V and J gene. For classification of a sequence as donor-reactive, at least 5-fold expansion in CFSE-low cells relative to unstimulated pre-transplant cells and a frequency of at least 0.01% were required. Minimum frequency thresholds were set for each subject based on the unstimulated sample with the lowest template count, ensuring at least 90% detection power. Jensen-Shannon divergence between the top 1000 TCRbeta sequences post- versus pre-transplant served as the measure of repertoire turnover. Two-sided Fisher's exact tests were used to test for changes in how often donor-reactive sequences were detected. TCRdb took this table from immuneACCESS and kept in-frame rearrangements with V and J called. Such tables lack part of the clones; where checked against another copy, unresolved V genes explain under half of the gap, and the rest is unexplained. That table furnishes V, J and clone size, whereas the DNA furnished D and trimming. This sample lists about 68,000 clones; 92% were detected once. Over 0.9% of the sample is in the top ten clones.

Thawed unstimulated PBMCs were stained for CD3, CD4 and CD8 and FACS-sorted into CD3+CD4+ and CD3+CD8+ populations. All 8 studied subjects were randomized to immunosuppression withdrawal. The Qiagen DNeasy Blood and Tissue Kit was used for isolation of genomic DNA. With respect to this clone: There is no known antigen for this receptor. No per-base quality is available; no much larger clone lies one base away.

The germline V gene encodes CDR1 SGHNT and CDR2 YYREEE (reference sequence). The CDR3 holds 15 amino acids from the cysteine to the phenylalanine. Only the CDR3 portion is preserved as DNA: 45 bases, with reading frame beginning at the first base. On the study overall, not on this receptor specifically: A significant post-transplant decrease in circulating donor-reactive CD4 TCRbeta sequences was observed in most of the 8 subjects, irrespective of tolerance or HCV status. Low numbers of available donor cells limited the measurable donor-reactive repertoire in a couple of subjects. When repertoire turnover was taken into account, detection of donor-reactive sequences was significantly reduced in 7 of 8 subjects for CD4 and in 8 of 8 subjects for CD8. Donor-reactive sequences decreased more than third party-reactive sequences, which suggests partial antigen-specific deletion that was not related to withdrawal success. The conclusions were preliminary, being limited by small, heterogeneous patient numbers and by non-standardized post-transplant time points. Since no allograft tissue specimens were available, donor-reactive T cells may have migrated into the graft instead of being deleted.

The chain employs TRBV5-4 and TRBJ2-5, with TRBD1 identical over 10 junction bases. The DNA matches TRBJ2-7 better at its end, which makes the J call doubtful. This clonotype was obtained from a human patient who received a liver transplant. Some T cells may have been brought in with the graft after a transplant. Here the sequenced sample was CD4+ T cells from blood, taken less than 27 months after liver transplant. DNA sequence: TGTGCCAGCAGCGGCCGGGACAGGGGATCCTACGAGCAGTACTTC. It codes for CASSGRDRGSYEQYF.